The rows below give T cell receptor beta chains drawn from one sample of a study of shared clonotypes between healthy human individuals. The assay was immunoSEQ multiplex PCR, and TCRdb's table has in-frame clones only and misses some. Here the sample spans around 2.1 million clones, approximately 94% being singletons. The sequenced material came from naive CD4+ T cells sorted from blood. These receptors were collected from a man younger than 35 in good health. Both conserved end residues are part of each CDR3. A D gene is named only where the DNA matches it firmly. For some rows the clone size is stated as once, few or many, or as a class when expanded; others skip it.

D	V	size	J	DNA	CDR3
NA	TRBV6-6	NA	TRBJ1-1	TGTGCCAGCATTAGTGGGGGGGCTGCCACTGAAGCTTTCTTT	CASISGGAATEAFF
TRBD1	TRBV9	NA	TRBJ1-2	TGTGCCAGCAGCGTACTAAGACAGGGCCTCAACTATGGCTACACCTTC	CASSVLRQGLNYGYTF
NA	TRBV5-1	NA	TRBJ2-5	TGCGCCAGCAGCTTCAACGGTGCCGGGACCCAGTACTTC	CASSFNGAGTQYF
NA	TRBV19	NA	TRBJ2-3	TGTGCCAGTAGCTCCCGGAAGGGGAACGCAGATACGCAGTATTTT	CASSSRKGNADTQYF
TRBD1	TRBV5-1	NA	TRBJ2-1	TGCGCCAGCAGCTTGACGACAGGGAGCTACAATGAGCAGTTCTTC	CASSLTTGSYNEQFF
NA	TRBV7-2	NA	TRBJ1-2	TGTGCCAGCAGCTTAAACGCAGGGAACTATGGCTACACCTTC	CASSLNAGNYGYTF
TRBD1	TRBV7-9	once	TRBJ2-7	TGTGCCAGCAGCTTAACCCGGGACAGGGACGAGCAGTACTTC	CASSLTRDRDEQYF
NA	TRBV7-9	NA	TRBJ2-1	TGTGCCAGCAACCTAGGAGCGGGTGAGCAGTTCTTC	CASNLGAGEQFF
TRBD1	TRBV5-6	once	TRBJ1-2	TGTGCCAGCAGCTTGTGGGGGACAGCCCGTGAAGCTAACTATGGCTACACCTTC	CASSLWGTAREANYGYTF
NA	TRBV5-1	NA	TRBJ1-1	TGCGCCAGCAGCTTGACCGAGGTCTTCACTGAAGCTTTCTTT	CASSLTEVFTEAFF